The clone carrying this T cell receptor beta chain was detected once. The record originates from a study of OX40 agonist ivuxolimab in advanced cancers. Study information: Ivuxolimab, an agonist antibody against OX40 (CD134), was given to patients. Patients achieving partial responses numbered three: one hepatocellular carcinoma case and two cutaneous melanoma cases.

Sequenced by immunoSEQ multiplex PCR; TCRdb stores in-frame clones only, minus some. Here the sample spans more than 80,000 clones, more than 80% being singletons. The study sampled blood at baseline, cycle 4 day 1, and cycle 7 day 1. The germline V gene has CDR1 GTSNPN and CDR2 SVGIG (reference sequence). This CDR3 spans 12 amino acids. The sequence was collected from an adult with an advanced solid tumor such as melanoma, head and neck, liver or kidney cancer. Material: CD4+ or CD8+ T cells sorted from blood, obtained in a trial of the OX40 agonist ivuxolimab. The chain couples TRBV30 to TRBJ2-5; D is uncertain. The DNA end is a closer match to TRBJ2-7, so the J assignment may be wrong. CDR3 amino acids: CAWSLATTEQYF. The CDR3 DNA reads TGTGCCTGGAGTTTGGCTACAACCGAGCAGTACTTC.